This entry is about one TCR beta chain. Trimming shortened V by 6 bases and J by 2 bases, and 14 bases separated the two germline ends. This CDR3 is built from 14 residues. The data stem from a study of Graves' ophthalmopathy and Graves' hyperthyroidism. Amplification from RNA transcripts yielded the TCR beta CDR3 regions. HTBI primers were used in a first-round RT-PCR, which preceded a second-round multiplex PCR. From the multiplex PCR reads, TCRdb called clonotypes with MiXCR, one entry per CDR3 protein. The sample holds 650,000 to 900,000 distinct CDR3 sequences, roughly two fifths seen once. Sample: peripheral blood. This clonotype was sampled from an adult man with Graves' ophthalmopathy. V gene TRBV12-3 or TRBV12-4 combines with J gene TRBJ2-7; either TRBD1 or TRBD2 may supply D (5 bases each). CDR3 nucleotide sequence: TGTGCCAGCAGCGTAGGGGTCGGGACCTACGAGCAGTACTTC. Translation gives CASSVGVGTYEQYF.